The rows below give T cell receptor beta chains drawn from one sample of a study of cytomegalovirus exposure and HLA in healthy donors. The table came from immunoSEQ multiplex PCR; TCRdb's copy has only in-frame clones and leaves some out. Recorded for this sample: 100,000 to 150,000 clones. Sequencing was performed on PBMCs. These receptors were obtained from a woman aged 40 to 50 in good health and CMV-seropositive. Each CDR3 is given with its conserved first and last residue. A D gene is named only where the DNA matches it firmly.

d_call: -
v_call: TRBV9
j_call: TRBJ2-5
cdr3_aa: CASSGAGVQETQYF
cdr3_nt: TGTGCCAGCAGCGGGGCAGGGGTCCAAGAGACCCAGTACTTC

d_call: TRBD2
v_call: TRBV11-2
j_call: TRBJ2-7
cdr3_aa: CASSSGLGFYEQYF
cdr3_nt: TGTGCCAGCAGCTCGGGACTAGGGTTCTACGAGCAGTACTTC

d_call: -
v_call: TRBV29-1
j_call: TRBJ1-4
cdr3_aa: CSVEEEGRGNEKLFF
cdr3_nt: TGCAGCGTTGAAGAGGAGGGGCGCGGTAATGAAAAACTGTTTTTT

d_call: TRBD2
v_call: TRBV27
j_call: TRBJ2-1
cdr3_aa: CASSLGRAISEQFF
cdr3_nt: TGTGCCAGCAGTTTAGGGAGGGCCATTTCTGAGCAGTTCTTC

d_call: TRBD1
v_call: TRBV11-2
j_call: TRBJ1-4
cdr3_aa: CASSLEGRGLELFF
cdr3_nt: TGTGCCAGCAGCTTAGAGGGCAGGGGGCTTGAACTGTTTTTT

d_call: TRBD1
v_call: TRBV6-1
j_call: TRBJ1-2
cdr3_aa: CASRTTGTAYGYTF
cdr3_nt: TGTGCCAGCAGGACTACCGGGACAGCTTATGGCTACACCTTC

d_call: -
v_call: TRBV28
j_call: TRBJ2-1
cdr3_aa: CASRGYYNEQFF
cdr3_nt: TGTGCCAGCCGGGGGTACTACAATGAGCAGTTCTTC

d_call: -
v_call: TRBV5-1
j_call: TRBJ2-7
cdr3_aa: CASSYGTGLHEQYF
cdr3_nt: TGCGCCAGCAGTTATGGGACGGGACTTCACGAGCAGTACTTC

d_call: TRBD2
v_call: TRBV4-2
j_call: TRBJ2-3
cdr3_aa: CASSPIAGGTQYF
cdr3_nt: TGTGCCAGCAGCCCAATTGCGGGAGGAACGCAGTATTTT

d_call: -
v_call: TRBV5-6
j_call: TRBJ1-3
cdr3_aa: CASRRLTGGNTIYF
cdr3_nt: TGTGCCAGCAGAAGATTGACGGGAGGAAACACCATATATTTT

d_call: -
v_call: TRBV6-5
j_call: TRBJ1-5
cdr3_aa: CASSGGAVQPQHF
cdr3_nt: TGTGCCAGCAGTGGGGGGGCGGTTCAGCCCCAGCATTTT

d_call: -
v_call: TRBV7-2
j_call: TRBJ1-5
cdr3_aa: CASSLVGGSDSNQPQHF
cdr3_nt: TGTGCCAGCAGCTTAGTTGGCGGTAGTGATAGCAATCAGCCCCAGCATTTT

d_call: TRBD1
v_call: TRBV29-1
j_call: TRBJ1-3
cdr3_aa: CSVALTGSNGNTIYF
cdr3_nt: TGCAGCGTTGCCCTGACAGGGTCAAATGGAAACACCATATATTTT

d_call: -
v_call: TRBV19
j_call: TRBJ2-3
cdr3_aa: CASSAGLAYTQYF
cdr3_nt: TGTGCCAGTAGTGCCGGATTAGCGTACACGCAGTATTTT

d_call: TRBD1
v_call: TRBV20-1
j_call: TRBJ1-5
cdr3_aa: CSTGGGQPQHF
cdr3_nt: TGCAGTACAGGGGGAGGGCAGCCCCAGCATTTT

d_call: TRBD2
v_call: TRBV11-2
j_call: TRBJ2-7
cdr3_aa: CASSFLADFTGQYF
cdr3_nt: TGTGCCAGCAGCTTCCTAGCGGATTTTACGGGGCAGTACTTC

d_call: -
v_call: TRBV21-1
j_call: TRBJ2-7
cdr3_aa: CASSKVELSGQMNHEQYF
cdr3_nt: TGTGCCAGCAGCAAAGTGGAACTATCGGGACAGATGAACCACGAGCAGTACTTC

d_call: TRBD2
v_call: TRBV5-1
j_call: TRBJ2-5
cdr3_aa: CASSPRAGGEETQYF
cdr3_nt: TGCGCCAGCAGCCCCAGGGCGGGGGGCGAAGAGACCCAGTACTTC

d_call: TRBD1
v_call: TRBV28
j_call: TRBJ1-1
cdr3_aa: CASRPWAGGRWTEAFF
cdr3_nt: TGTGCCAGCAGGCCTTGGGCAGGGGGCCGGTGGACTGAAGCTTTCTTT

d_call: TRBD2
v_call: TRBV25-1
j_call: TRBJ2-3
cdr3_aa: CASSARAGPTDTQYF
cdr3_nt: TGTGCCAGCAGTGCCCGAGCGGGACCCACAGATACGCAGTATTTT

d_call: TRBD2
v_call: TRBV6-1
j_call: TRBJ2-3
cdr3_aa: CASSWASGLTDTQYF
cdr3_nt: TGTGCCAGCAGTTGGGCTAGCGGCCTCACAGATACGCAGTATTTT